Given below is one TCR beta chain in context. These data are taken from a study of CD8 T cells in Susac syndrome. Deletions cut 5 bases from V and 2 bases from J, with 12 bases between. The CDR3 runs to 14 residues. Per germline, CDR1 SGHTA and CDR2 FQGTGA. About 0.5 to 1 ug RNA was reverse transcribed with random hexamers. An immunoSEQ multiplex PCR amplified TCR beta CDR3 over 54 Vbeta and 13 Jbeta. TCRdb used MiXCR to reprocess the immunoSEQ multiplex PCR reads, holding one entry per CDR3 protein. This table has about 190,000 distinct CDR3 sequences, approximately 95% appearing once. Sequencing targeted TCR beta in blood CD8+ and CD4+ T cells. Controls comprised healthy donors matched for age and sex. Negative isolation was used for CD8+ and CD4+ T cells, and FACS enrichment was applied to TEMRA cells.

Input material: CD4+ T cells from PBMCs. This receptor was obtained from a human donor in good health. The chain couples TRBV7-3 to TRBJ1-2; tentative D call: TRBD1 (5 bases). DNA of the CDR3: TGTGCCAGCAGCCAGGCCGGGGGAAACTATGGCTACACCTTC. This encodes CASSQAGGNYGYTF.